These T cell receptor beta chains were read from a single sample in a study of metastatic and nonmetastatic thyroid tumors. TCRdb re-analyzed the PCR reads through MiXCR. The sample includes tens of thousands of clones, 14% seen only once; the top ten take approximately 7%. The sample taken for sequencing was blood. The receptors stem from a male donor with papillary thyroid cancer or a benign thyroid nodule (not recorded which). Some clones in this sample may be carry-over from other donors' samples. Both conserved end residues are part of each CDR3. D genes are given only for firm matches. Part of the rows lack a size; the others show once, few, many or a class for expanded clones.

cdr3_nt: TGTGCCTGGAGTGTAGTAACCTCTGGAAACACCATATATTTT
cdr3_aa: CAWSVVTSGNTIYF
clone_size: many
v_call: TRBV30
j_call: TRBJ1-3
d_call: -

cdr3_nt: TGTGCCAGCAGCCTCAGGGGGACATTCAATGAGCAGTTCTTC
cdr3_aa: CASSLRGTFNEQFF
clone_size: -
v_call: TRBV11-3
j_call: TRBJ2-1
d_call: TRBD1

cdr3_nt: TGTGCTAGCAGCCCTCGGGTTGTCACTGAAGCTTTCTTT
cdr3_aa: CASSPRVVTEAFF
clone_size: -
v_call: TRBV7-8
j_call: TRBJ1-1
d_call: -

cdr3_nt: TGTGCCAGCAGTCTATTAGCTACCTCCTACAGTGAGCAGTTCTTC
cdr3_aa: CASSLLATSYSEQFF
clone_size: few
v_call: TRBV6-9
j_call: TRBJ2-1
d_call: -

cdr3_nt: TGTGCCAGCAGTCGACAGGGCGACACCGGGGAGCTGTTTTTT
cdr3_aa: CASSRQGDTGELFF
clone_size: many
v_call: TRBV27
j_call: TRBJ2-2
d_call: TRBD1

cdr3_nt: TGTGCCAGCAGGCTGACAGGGGCCTTGGGTGAGCAGTTCTTC
cdr3_aa: CASRLTGALGEQFF
clone_size: few
v_call: TRBV2
j_call: TRBJ2-1
d_call: TRBD1

cdr3_nt: TGCAGTGCGCCCCCCCAAACGGGCAATCAGCCCCAGCATTTT
cdr3_aa: CSAPPQTGNQPQHF
clone_size: many
v_call: TRBV20-1
j_call: TRBJ1-5
d_call: -

cdr3_nt: TGTGCCAGCATATCACACGAATCTGGTGCCAACGTCCTGACTTTC
cdr3_aa: CASISHESGANVLTF
clone_size: few
v_call: TRBV6-1
j_call: TRBJ2-6
d_call: -

cdr3_nt: TGCGCCAGCAGCTTGGCCCTGACTACCGTTGGGAGCGAGCAGTACTTC
cdr3_aa: CASSLALTTVGSEQYF
clone_size: many
v_call: TRBV5-1
j_call: TRBJ2-7
d_call: -

cdr3_nt: TGTGCCAGCAGCTACATACAACAGGGGAACTATGGCTACACCTTC
cdr3_aa: CASSYIQQGNYGYTF
clone_size: many
v_call: TRBV5-6
j_call: TRBJ1-2
d_call: TRBD1

cdr3_nt: TGTGCCAGCAGTTTAGGGGGAGGCTCCTACAATGAGCAGTTCTTC
cdr3_aa: CASSLGGGSYNEQFF
clone_size: many
v_call: TRBV28
j_call: TRBJ2-1
d_call: -

cdr3_nt: TGCGCCAGCAGCCAAGGGCCTAGCGTTGCGAACACCGGGGAGCTGTTTTTT
cdr3_aa: CASSQGPSVANTGELFF
clone_size: few
v_call: TRBV4-3
j_call: TRBJ2-2
d_call: -

cdr3_nt: TGTGCCAGCAGTCCCACAGGGGGCAGGGGTGAAAAACTGTTTTTT
cdr3_aa: CASSPTGGRGEKLFF
clone_size: many
v_call: TRBV12-3/TRBV12-4
j_call: TRBJ1-4
d_call: TRBD1

cdr3_nt: TGTGCCAGCAGCCCGCAAGGTGGAGATGAAGCTTTCTTT
cdr3_aa: CASSPQGGDEAFF
clone_size: many
v_call: TRBV5-4
j_call: TRBJ1-1
d_call: -

cdr3_nt: TGTGCCAGCAGCCCTACTCCGGGACAGGGGAACTATGGCTACACCTTC
cdr3_aa: CASSPTPGQGNYGYTF
clone_size: many
v_call: TRBV28
j_call: TRBJ1-2
d_call: TRBD1

cdr3_nt: TGTGCCCAAGGGGCCTACGAGCAGTACTTC
cdr3_aa: CAQGAYEQYF
clone_size: many
v_call: TRBV30
j_call: TRBJ2-7
d_call: -

cdr3_nt: TGCAGTGCCGGGACTAGCGGGAGTCGATACGAGCAGTACTTC
cdr3_aa: CSAGTSGSRYEQYF
clone_size: once
v_call: TRBV20-1
j_call: TRBJ2-7
d_call: TRBD2

cdr3_nt: TGCAGTGCTAGCAGCCCCCGGACAGGGGGCTACAACGAGCAGTACTTC
cdr3_aa: CSASSPRTGGYNEQYF
clone_size: many
v_call: TRBV20-1
j_call: TRBJ2-7
d_call: TRBD1